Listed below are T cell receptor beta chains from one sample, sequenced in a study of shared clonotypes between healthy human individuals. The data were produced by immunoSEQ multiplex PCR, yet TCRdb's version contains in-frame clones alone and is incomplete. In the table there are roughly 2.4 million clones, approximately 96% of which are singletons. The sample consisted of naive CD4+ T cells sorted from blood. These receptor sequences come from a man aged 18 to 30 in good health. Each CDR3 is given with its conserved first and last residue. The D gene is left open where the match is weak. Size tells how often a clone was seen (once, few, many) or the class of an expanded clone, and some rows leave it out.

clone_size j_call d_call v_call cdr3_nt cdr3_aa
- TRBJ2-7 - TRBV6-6 TGTGCCAGCAGCCCACGGCTATCCTCCTACGAGCAGTACTTC CASSPRLSSYEQYF
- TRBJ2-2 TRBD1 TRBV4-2 TGTGCCAGCAGCCAAGCTTTGATACAGGGGTTACGGGAGCTGTTTTTT CASSQALIQGLRELFF
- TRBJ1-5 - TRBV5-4 TGTGCCAGCAGCCTAGGGGTGACCAATCAGCCCCAGCATTTT CASSLGVTNQPQHF
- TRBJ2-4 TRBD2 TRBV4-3 TGCGCCAGCAGCCAAGATCTACTAGCGACACGAGCCAAAAACATTCAGTACTTC CASSQDLLATRAKNIQYF
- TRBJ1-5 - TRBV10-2 TGCGCCAGCAGTGCTACAGCAAGCAATCAGCCCCAGCATTTT CASSATASNQPQHF
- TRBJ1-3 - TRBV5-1 TGCGCCAGCAGCTTGGGTCGGGGAAACACCATATATTTT CASSLGRGNTIYF
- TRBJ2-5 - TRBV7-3 TGTGCCAGCAGCCCCGAAGGGGGGGGCTTAGAGACCCAGTACTTC CASSPEGGGLETQYF
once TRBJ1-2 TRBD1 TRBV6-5 TGTGCCAGCAGTTACCAGGGGGTTTATGGCTACACCTTC CASSYQGVYGYTF
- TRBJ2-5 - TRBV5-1 TGCGCCAGCAGTTTCGGGTGGGGTCAAGAGACCCAGTACTTC CASSFGWGQETQYF
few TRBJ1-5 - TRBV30 TGTGCCTGGGGTCCAATGGGGGGAAATCAGCCCCAGCATTTT CAWGPMGGNQPQHF
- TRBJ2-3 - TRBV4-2 TGTGCCAGCAGCCAAGATGGGCTGATAATCACAGATACGCAGTATTTT CASSQDGLIITDTQYF
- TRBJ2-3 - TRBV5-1 TGCGCCAGCAGCGGGGACCTAGCTTATACGCAGTATTTT CASSGDLAYTQYF
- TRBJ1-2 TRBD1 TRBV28 TGTGCCAGCAGATGGGACAGGGTAGTTGTTGGCTACACCTTC CASRWDRVVVGYTF
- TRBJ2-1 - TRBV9 TGTGCCAGCAGCGCCGGACCGGGAAAAAACCATGAGCAGTTCTTC CASSAGPGKNHEQFF
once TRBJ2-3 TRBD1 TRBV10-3 TGTGCCATCAGTGAAGGGACAGTAAGCACAGATACGCAGTATTTT CAISEGTVSTDTQYF